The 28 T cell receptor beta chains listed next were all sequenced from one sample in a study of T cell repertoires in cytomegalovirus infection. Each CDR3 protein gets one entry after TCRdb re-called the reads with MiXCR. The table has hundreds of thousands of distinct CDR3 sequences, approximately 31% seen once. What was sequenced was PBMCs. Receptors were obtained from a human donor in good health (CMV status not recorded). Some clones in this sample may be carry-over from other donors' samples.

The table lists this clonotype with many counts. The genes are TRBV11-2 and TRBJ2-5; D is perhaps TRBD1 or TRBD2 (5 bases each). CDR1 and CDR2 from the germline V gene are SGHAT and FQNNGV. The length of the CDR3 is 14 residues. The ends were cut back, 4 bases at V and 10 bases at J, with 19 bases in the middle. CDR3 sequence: CASSSGDYLGLQYF. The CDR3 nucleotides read TGTGCCAGCAGCTCCGGAGACTACCTGGGGCTCCAGTACTTC.

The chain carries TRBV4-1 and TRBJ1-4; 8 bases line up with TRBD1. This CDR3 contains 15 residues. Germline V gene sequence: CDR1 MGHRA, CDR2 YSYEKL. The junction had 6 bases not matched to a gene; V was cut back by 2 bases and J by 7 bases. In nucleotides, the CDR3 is TGCGCCAGCAGCCAACCGACAGGGGTATTTGAAAAACTGTTTTTT. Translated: CASSQPTGVFEKLFF.

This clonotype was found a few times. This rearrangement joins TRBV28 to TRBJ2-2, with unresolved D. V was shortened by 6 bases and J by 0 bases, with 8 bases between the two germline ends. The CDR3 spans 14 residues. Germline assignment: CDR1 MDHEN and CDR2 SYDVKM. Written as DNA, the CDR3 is TGTGCCAGCAGACCCCCTCCGAACACCGGGGAGCTGTTTTTT. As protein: CASRPPPNTGELFF.

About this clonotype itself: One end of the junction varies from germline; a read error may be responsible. The CDR3 loop is CASSAGRRSGANVLIF. As DNA, the CDR3 is TGTGCCAGTAGTGCGGGACGGAGGTCTGGGGCCAACGTCCTGATTTTC. V usage is TRBV19 and J usage is TRBJ2-6, with TRBD2 as a possible D gene (6 bases). Per germline, CDR1 LNHDA and CDR2 SQIVND (reference sequence). The CDR3 is made up of 16 amino acids.

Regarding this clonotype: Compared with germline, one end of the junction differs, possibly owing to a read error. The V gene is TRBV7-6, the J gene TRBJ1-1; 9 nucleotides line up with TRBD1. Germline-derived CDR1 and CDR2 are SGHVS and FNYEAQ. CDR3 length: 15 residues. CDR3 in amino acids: CDSSFDRGFNTEAFF. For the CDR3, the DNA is TGTGACAGCAGCTTTGACAGGGGGTTTAACACTGAAGCTTTCTTT.

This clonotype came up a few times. Written as DNA, the CDR3 is TGTGCCAGCAGTTCATCTCCCGGGACAGGGGTGGATGAGCAGTTCTTC. Protein: CASSSSPGTGVDEQFF. The V and J genes are TRBV27 and TRBJ2-1, with 10 positions matching TRBD1. Germline V gene sequence: CDR1 MNHEY, CDR2 SMNVEV (reference sequence). The V and J ends lost 4 bases and 8 bases, in that order; junction bases with no gene match: 11. This CDR3 comprises 16 residues.

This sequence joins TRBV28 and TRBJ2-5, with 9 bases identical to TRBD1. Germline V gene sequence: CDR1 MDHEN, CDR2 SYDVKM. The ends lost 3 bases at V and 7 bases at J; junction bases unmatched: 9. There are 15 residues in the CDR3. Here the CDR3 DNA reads TGTGCCAGCAGTTTCGAGGGACAGGGAGGAATGACCCAGTACTTC. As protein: CASSFEGQGGMTQYF.

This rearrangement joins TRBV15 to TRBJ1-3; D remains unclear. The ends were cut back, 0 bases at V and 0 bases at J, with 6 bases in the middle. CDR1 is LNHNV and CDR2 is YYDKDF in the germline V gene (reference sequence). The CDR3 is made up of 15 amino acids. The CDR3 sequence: CATSRDRSSGNTIYF. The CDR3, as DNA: TGTGCCACCAGCAGAGATCGTAGCTCTGGAAACACCATATATTTT.

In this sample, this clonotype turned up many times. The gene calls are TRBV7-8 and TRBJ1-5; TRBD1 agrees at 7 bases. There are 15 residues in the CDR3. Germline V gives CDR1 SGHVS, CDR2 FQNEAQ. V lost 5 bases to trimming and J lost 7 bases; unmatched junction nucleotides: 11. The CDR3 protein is CASSPDRQGRQPQHF. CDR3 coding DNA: TGTGCCAGCAGCCCCGATAGACAGGGTCGGCAGCCCCAGCATTTT.

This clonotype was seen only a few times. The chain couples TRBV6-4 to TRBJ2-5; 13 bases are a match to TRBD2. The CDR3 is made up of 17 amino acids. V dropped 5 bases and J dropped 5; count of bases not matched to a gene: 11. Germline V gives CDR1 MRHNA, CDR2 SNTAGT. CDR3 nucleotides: TGTGCCAGCAGTAAAGAAAGACGGACTAGCGGGGGTGAGACCCAGTACTTC. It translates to CASSKERRTSGGETQYF.

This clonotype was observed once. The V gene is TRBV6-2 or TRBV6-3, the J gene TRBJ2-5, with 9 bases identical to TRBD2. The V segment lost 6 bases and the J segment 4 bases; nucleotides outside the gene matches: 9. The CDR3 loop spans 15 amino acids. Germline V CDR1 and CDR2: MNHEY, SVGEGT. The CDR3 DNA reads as TGTGCCAGCAGACAGGCGGGGGGGCGGGGAGAGACCCAGTACTTC. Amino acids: CASRQAGGRGETQYF.

Here the CDR3 DNA reads TGTGCCAGTAGTCTTCGACAGGGTCCGATGGATACGCAGTATTTT. As protein: CASSLRQGPMDTQYF. The chain is built from TRBV19 and TRBJ2-3, with 7 nucleotides matching TRBD1. CDR1 is LNHDA and CDR2 is SQIVND in the germline V gene (reference sequence). This CDR3 is built from 15 residues. V shed 5 bases, J shed 6 bases, and the junction held 11 bases outside the gene matches.

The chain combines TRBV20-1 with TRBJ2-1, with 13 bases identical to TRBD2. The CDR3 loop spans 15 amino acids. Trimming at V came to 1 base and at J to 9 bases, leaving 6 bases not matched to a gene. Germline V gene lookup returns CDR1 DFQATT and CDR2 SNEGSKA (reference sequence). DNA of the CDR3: TGCAGTGCTAGAGGCACTAGCGGGGGGGCAAGTGAGCAGTTCTTC. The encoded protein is CSARGTSGGASEQFF.

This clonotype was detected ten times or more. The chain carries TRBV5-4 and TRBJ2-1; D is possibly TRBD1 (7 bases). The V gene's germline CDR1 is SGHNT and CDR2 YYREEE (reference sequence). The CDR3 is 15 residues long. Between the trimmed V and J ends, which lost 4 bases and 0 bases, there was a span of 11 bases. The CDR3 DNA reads TGTGCCAGCAGCGCGGGACAGAACTCCTACAATGAGCAGTTCTTC. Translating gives CASSAGQNSYNEQFF.

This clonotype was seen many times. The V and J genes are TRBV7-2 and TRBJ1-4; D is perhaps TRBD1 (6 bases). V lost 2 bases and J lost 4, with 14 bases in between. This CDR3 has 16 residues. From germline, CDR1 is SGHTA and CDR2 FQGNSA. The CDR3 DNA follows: TGTGCCAGCAGCTTAAGCCGGACAGTATTTAATGAAAAACTGTTTTTT. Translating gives CASSLSRTVFNEKLFF.

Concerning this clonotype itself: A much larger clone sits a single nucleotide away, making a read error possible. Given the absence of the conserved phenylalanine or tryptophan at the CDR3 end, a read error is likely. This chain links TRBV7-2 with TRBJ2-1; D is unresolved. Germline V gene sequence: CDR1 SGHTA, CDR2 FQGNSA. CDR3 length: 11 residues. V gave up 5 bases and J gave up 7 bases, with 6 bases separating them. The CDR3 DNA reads TGTGCCAGCAGCCGAAAGAATGAGCAGTTCTGC. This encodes CASSRKNEQFC.

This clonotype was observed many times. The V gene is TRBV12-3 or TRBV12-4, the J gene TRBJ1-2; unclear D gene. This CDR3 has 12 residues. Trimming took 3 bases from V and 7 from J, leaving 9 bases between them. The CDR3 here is CASSFSEVGYTF. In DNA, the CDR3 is TGTGCCAGCAGTTTTTCCGAGGTTGGCTACACCTTC.

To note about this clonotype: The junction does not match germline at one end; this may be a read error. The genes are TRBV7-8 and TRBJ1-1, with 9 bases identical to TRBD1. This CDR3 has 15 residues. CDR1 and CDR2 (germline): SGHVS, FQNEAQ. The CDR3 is CASSFRTGVNTDAFF. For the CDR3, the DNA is TGTGCCAGCAGCTTCAGGACAGGGGTAAACACTGACGCTTTCTTT.

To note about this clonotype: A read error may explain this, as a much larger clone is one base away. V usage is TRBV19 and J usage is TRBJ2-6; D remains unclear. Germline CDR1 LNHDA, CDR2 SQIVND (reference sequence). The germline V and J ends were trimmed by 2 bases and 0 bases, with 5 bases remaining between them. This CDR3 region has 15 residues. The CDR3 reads CASSIQVSGANVLTF. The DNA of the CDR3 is TGTGCCAGTAGTATACAAGTCTCTGGGGCCAACGTCCTGACTTTC.

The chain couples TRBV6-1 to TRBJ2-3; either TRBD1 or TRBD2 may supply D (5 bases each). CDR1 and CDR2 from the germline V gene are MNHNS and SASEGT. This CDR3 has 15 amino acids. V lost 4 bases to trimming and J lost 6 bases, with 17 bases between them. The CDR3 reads CASSAGTSKADTQYF. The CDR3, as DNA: TGTGCCAGCAGTGCGGGGACCTCGAAGGCGGATACGCAGTATTTT.

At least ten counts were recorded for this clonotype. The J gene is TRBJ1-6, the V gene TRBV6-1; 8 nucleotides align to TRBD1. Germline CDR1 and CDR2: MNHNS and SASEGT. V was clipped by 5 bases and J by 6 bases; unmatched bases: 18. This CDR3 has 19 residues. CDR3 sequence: CASSPKTGDRRLFNSPLHF. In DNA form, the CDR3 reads TGTGCCAGCAGTCCGAAGACGGGGGACAGGAGACTTTTTAATTCACCCCTCCACTTT.

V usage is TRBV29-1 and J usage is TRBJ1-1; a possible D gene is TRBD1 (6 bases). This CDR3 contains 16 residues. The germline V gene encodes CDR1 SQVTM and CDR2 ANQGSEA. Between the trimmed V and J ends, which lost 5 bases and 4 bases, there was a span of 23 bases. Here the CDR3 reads CSVTGGRGDLITEAFF. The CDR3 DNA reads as TGCAGCGTTACCGGGGGAAGGGGGGATTTGATCACTGAAGCTTTCTTT.

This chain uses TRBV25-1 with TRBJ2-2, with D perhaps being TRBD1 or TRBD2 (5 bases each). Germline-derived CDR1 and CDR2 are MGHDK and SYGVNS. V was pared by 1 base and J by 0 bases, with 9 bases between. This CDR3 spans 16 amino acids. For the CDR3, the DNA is TGTGCCAGCAGTGAATCCTGGGGGTCGAACACCGGGGAGCTGTTTTTT. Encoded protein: CASSESWGSNTGELFF.

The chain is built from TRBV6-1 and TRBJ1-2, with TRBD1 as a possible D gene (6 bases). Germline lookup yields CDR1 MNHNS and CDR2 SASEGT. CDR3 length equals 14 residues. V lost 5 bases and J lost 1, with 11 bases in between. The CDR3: CASSYEGGNYGYTF. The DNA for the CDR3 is TGTGCCAGCAGTTATGAAGGGGGTAACTATGGCTACACCTTC.

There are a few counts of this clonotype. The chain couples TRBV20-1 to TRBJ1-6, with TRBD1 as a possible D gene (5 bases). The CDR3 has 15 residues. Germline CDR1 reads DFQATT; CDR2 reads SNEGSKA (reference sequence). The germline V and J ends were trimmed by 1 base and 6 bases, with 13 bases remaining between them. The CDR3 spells CSARGLRGGNSPLHF. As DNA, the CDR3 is TGCAGTGCTAGAGGGTTGAGGGGTGGTAATTCACCCCTCCACTTT.

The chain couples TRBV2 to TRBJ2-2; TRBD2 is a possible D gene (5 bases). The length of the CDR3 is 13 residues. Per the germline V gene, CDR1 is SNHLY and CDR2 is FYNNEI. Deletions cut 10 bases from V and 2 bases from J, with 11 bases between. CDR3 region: CATTGNNTGELFF. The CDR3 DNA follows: TGTGCCACCACCGGGAATAACACCGGGGAGCTGTTTTTT.

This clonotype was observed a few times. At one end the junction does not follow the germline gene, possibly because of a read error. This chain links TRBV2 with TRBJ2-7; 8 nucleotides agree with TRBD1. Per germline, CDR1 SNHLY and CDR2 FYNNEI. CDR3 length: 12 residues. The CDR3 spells CASSTGTGDRSF. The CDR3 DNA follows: TGTGCCAGCAGTACCGGGACAGGAGACAGATCCTTC. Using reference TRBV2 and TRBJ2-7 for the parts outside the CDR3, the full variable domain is EPEVTQTPSHQVTQMGQEVILRCVPISNHLYFYWYRQILGQKVEFLVSFYNNEISEKSEIFDDQFSVERPDGSNFTLKIRSTKLEDSAMYFCASSTGTGDRSFGPGTRLTVT.

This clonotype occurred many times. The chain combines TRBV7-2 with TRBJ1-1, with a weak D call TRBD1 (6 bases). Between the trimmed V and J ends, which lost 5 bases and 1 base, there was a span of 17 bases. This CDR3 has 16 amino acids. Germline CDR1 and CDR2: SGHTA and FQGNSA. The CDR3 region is CASSHPGDTPNTEAFF. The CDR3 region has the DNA TGTGCCAGCAGCCATCCGGGGGACACCCCGAACACTGAAGCTTTCTTT.